Below are 22 T cell receptor beta chains sequenced from a single sample in a study of blood T cells in healthy people across ages. Primed by a sample-barcoded 5' primer and a J-beta primer mix, a second PCR proceeded for about 7 to 11 cycles. TCRdb reprocessed the 5' RACE reads with MiXCR, giving one entry per CDR3 protein. The sample has more than 600,000 distinct CDR3 sequences, more than 20% seen once. These data also featured in a second study, about T cells of mothers and their children.

Specimen: blood. The receptor set was obtained from a boy aged 10-17 years in good health.

V gene TRBV12-3 or TRBV12-4 combines with J gene TRBJ2-2, with 7 bases that match TRBD2. The CDR3 is 17 residues long. With 8 bases clipped from V and 5 bases from J, the junction kept 17 bases outside the gene matches. The CDR3 DNA follows: TGTGCCAGCGGACTAGTATCACGGTGGCTAGCAACCGGGGAGCTGTTTTTT. It encodes CASGLVSRWLATGELFF.

The chain employs TRBV25-1 and TRBJ2-5; 8 bases fit TRBD2. V trimming: 0 bases; J trimming: 1 base; junction bases outside the gene matches: 1. CDR3 length equals 15 residues. Germline-derived CDR1 and CDR2 are MGHDK and SYGVNS. The CDR3 reads CASSEYSGGQETQYF. CDR3 in DNA: TGTGCCAGCAGTGAATACAGCGGGGGCCAAGAGACCCAGTACTTC. Supplemented by reference TRBV25-1 and TRBJ2-5, the full variable domain reads EADIYQTPRYLVIGTGKKITLECSQTMGHDKMYWYQQDPGMELHLIHYSYGVNSTEKGDLSSESTVSRIRTEHFPLTLESARPSHTSQYLCASSEYSGGQETQYFGPGTRLLVL.

The chain uses TRBV29-1 and TRBJ2-1, with TRBD2 identical over 12 bases. The germline V gene encodes CDR1 SQVTM and CDR2 ANQGSEA. The ends lost 2 bases at V and 7 bases at J; junction bases unmatched: 3. The CDR3 runs to 14 residues. CDR3 residues: CSVERLAGVNEQFF. In nucleotides, the CDR3 is TGCAGCGTTGAAAGACTAGCGGGAGTTAATGAGCAGTTCTTC.

In regard to this clonotype: One junction end disagrees with the germline gene, perhaps due to a read error. This chain links TRBV14 with TRBJ2-5, with TRBD1 identical over 10 bases. The length of the CDR3 is 13 residues. Germline lookup yields CDR1 SGHDN and CDR2 FVKESK. CDR3 region: CASSQNLRDRGTF. CDR3 nucleotides: TGTGCCAGCAGCCAAAATCTCCGGGACAGGGGTACATTC.

The chain combines TRBV7-9 with TRBJ2-1, with 7 bases that match TRBD2. This CDR3 comprises 13 residues. After removal of 5 bases from V and 10 bases from J, the junction contained 8 bases not matched to a gene. Germline CDR1 and CDR2: SEHNR and FQNEAQ (reference sequence). CDR3 amino acids: CASSVTSYKEQFF. As DNA, the CDR3 is TGTGCCAGCAGCGTGACTAGCTATAAGGAGCAGTTCTTC.

This clonotype has a count of ten or more. J is TRBJ2-1 and V is TRBV6-6, with 7 bases identical to TRBD2. V dropped 2 bases and J dropped 0; count of bases not matched to a gene: 1. The CDR3 has 15 residues. The V gene's germline CDR1 is MNHNY and CDR2 SVGAGI (reference sequence). CDR3 loop: CASSYGGSSYNEQFF. The CDR3 region has the DNA TGTGCCAGCAGTTACGGCGGGAGCTCCTACAATGAGCAGTTCTTC.

This clonotype was counted a single time. The chain employs TRBV5-5 and TRBJ2-2; 9 bases align to TRBD2. The trim removed 2 bases at V and 6 bases at J, leaving 11 bases unmatched. Germline-derived CDR1 and CDR2 are SGHKS and YYEKEE (reference sequence). This CDR3 spans 17 amino acids. The CDR3 coding sequence is TGTGCCAGCAGCTTCGAAGGCGGGGGGGCGGAGGCCGGGGAGCTGTTTTTT. This codes for CASSFEGGGAEAGELFF.

The V call is TRBV6-2 or TRBV6-3, the J call TRBJ2-5, with D possibly being TRBD2 (6 bases). The end of the DNA aligns better with TRBJ2-7, so the J call may be wrong. This CDR3 has 16 amino acids. In germline, CDR1 is MNHEY, CDR2 SVGEGT. The CDR3 sequence is CASSYAGQGGPYEQYF. The CDR3 nucleotides read TGTGCCAGCAGTTATGCTGGGCAGGGAGGCCCCTACGAGCAGTACTTC.

The V and J genes are TRBV9 and TRBJ2-3; 8 bases map to TRBD2. CDR3 size: 16 residues. V shed 7 bases, J shed 4 bases, and the junction held 14 bases outside the gene matches. Germline V gives CDR1 SGDLS, CDR2 YYNGEE. The CDR3 nucleotides are TGTGCCAGCTCCCTCCGAGGAGCGGGAGAAGCAGATACGCAGTATTTT. It is translated as CASSLRGAGEADTQYF.

This clonotype has just a few counts. CDR3 residues: CASSPNRPGELFF. In DNA form, the CDR3 reads TGTGCCAGCAGCCCCAATCGTCCCGGGGAGCTGTTTTTT. The chain combines TRBV11-2 with TRBJ2-2, with unresolved D. The CDR3 is 13 amino acids. V was pared by 5 bases and J by 6 bases, with 10 bases between. Germline V gene data show CDR1 as SGHAT and CDR2 as FQNNGV.

Of note for this clonotype: A read error may explain this, as a much larger clone is one base away. J is TRBJ2-5 and V is TRBV29-1; TRBD2 is a possible D gene (6 bases). The end of the DNA is better explained by TRBJ2-7, so the J call may be wrong. Germline CDR1 and CDR2: SQVTM and ANQGSEA. This CDR3 has 13 amino acids. CDR3 region: CSVEGRDPCEQYF. As DNA, the CDR3 is TGCAGCGTCGAGGGGCGGGATCCCTGCGAGCAGTACTTC.

The rearrangement uses TRBV20-1 and TRBJ1-4; no clear D gene. The V and J ends lost 0 bases and 3 bases respectively, with 11 bases between them. In germline, CDR1 is DFQATT, CDR2 SNEGSKA (reference sequence). The CDR3 runs to 15 residues. The CDR3 sequence: CSARDGQVPNEKLFF. DNA of the CDR3: TGCAGTGCTAGAGACGGCCAGGTTCCTAATGAAAAACTGTTTTTT.

In DNA form, the CDR3 reads TGCAGCGTTGGAGTATCTAGCAATCAGCCCCAGCATTTT. Translation gives CSVGVSSNQPQHF. The gene calls are TRBV29-1 and TRBJ1-5; D gene unclear. The germline V gene has CDR1 SQVTM and CDR2 ANQGSEA. V dropped 4 bases and J dropped 0 bases, with 7 bases sitting between them. The length of the CDR3 is 13 residues.

This clonotype was seen at least ten times. The CDR3 here is CASSQGQEDEKLFF. DNA for the CDR3: TGTGCCAGCAGCCAGGGACAGGAGGACGAAAAACTGTTTTTT. This rearrangement joins TRBV11-2 to TRBJ1-4; the match to TRBD1 covers 8 bases. The germline gives CDR1 SGHAT, CDR2 FQNNGV. The J segment lost 8 bases and the V segment lost 5 bases, leaving 7 bases of the junction unmatched. The CDR3 totals 14 residues. The full variable domain, in which reference TRBV11-2 and TRBJ1-4 provide the parts outside the CDR3, is EAGVAQSPRYKIIEKRQSVAFWCNPISGHATLYWYQQILGQGPKLLIQFQNNGVVDDSQLPKDRFSAERLKGVDSTLKIQPAKLEDSAVYLCASSQGQEDEKLFFGSGTQLSVL.

Remarks on this clonotype: A much larger clone lies a single base off, so this may be a read error. CDR3 in DNA: TGTGCCGGCAGTTTACTAGCGGGAGGGCAAGAGACCCAGTACTTC. Protein sequence: CAGSLLAGGQETQYF. The rearrangement joins TRBV12-3 or TRBV12-4 to TRBJ2-5; TRBD2 matches at 13 bases. CDR3 length: 15 residues.

The chain couples TRBV28 to TRBJ2-5; the D gene could be TRBD1 or TRBD2 (5 bases each). The J call is uncertain, as TRBJ2-7 better fits the DNA end. Germline V gene data show CDR1 as MDHEN and CDR2 as SYDVKM. The CDR3 consists of 17 residues. The CDR3 bases are TGTGCCAGCAGCCCCCGGGGTGGGGGAATCGGTCCCTACGAGCAGTACTTC. Protein product: CASSPRGGGIGPYEQYF.

This clonotype has ten or more counts. This chain connects TRBV12-3 or TRBV12-4 to TRBJ1-1, with D possibly matching TRBD1 (5 bases). V lost 3 bases, J lost 1 base, and 6 bases lay in between. This CDR3 has 13 residues. DNA for the CDR3: TGTGCCAGCAGTTTTGGACAGAACACTGAAGCTTTCTTT. It is translated as CASSFGQNTEAFF.

The chain employs TRBV19 and TRBJ2-5; D not resolved. The J call may be faulty, since TRBJ2-1 better matches the DNA end. This CDR3 spans 12 amino acids. Germline V gene sequence: CDR1 LNHDA, CDR2 SQIVND (reference sequence). This chain's CDR3 is CASSMGGYEQFF. The DNA of the CDR3 is TGTGCCAGTAGTATGGGTGGGTATGAGCAGTTCTTC.

The chain joins TRBV5-1 to TRBJ2-5; 10 bases align to TRBD1. The J call may be in error: the DNA end matches TRBJ2-1 better. Germline CDR1 is SGHRS and CDR2 is YFSETQ. The CDR3 has 16 residues. The CDR3 sequence: CASSLVSGQGYNEQFF. In DNA form, the CDR3 reads TGCGCCAGCAGCTTGGTTTCGGGACAGGGGTACAATGAGCAGTTCTTC.

The chain is built from TRBV11-2 and TRBJ2-1, with D possibly being TRBD2 (5 bases). The J call may be faulty, since TRBJ2-5 better matches the DNA end. This CDR3 has 12 amino acids. CDR1 is SGHAT, CDR2 FQNNGV, per germline. The CDR3 DNA is TGTGCCAGCAGCTTAGCTAGCTTATCCCAGTACTTC. The encoded protein is CASSLASLSQYF.

This clonotype was detected a few times. The chain links TRBV20-1 to TRBJ2-3; D perhaps matches TRBD2 (7 bases). The V end was cut by 7 bases, the J end by 6 bases, with 20 bases between. Germline CDR1 is DFQATT and CDR2 is SNEGSKA (reference sequence). The CDR3 extends over 14 amino acids. The DNA of the CDR3 is TGCAGTGTTATCCTAGCGGCGAGGGGGGATACGCAGTATTTT. As protein: CSVILAARGDTQYF.

The chain joins TRBV12-3 or TRBV12-4 to TRBJ2-7; D may correspond to TRBD1 or TRBD2 (7 bases each). The CDR3 has 15 residues. V was pared by 6 bases and J by 2 bases, with 17 bases between. The CDR3 nucleotides are TGTGCCAGCAGGGGAGGGGACAGCGGTCCCTACGAGCAGTACTTC. Translation gives CASRGGDSGPYEQYF.